Below, one TCR beta chain is given with its context. This sample was included in a study of technical replicates of blood from several donors. The data were produced by immunoSEQ multiplex PCR, yet TCRdb's version contains in-frame clones alone and is incomplete. The sample holds roughly 62,000 clones; about 90% are singletons and the top ten take around 4.9%. From germline, CDR1 is SGHAT and CDR2 FQNNGV. The CDR3 length is 15 residues. The germline V and J ends were trimmed by 5 bases and 5 bases, with 18 bases remaining between them. This clonotype originated in a human donor in good health. Some clones in this sample may be carry-over from other donors' samples. The chain couples TRBV11-2 to TRBJ1-1; TRBD1 might be the D (5 bases). The specimen was PBMCs. The CDR3 sequence is CASSRFGGKGTEAFF. The CDR3, as DNA: TGTGCCAGCAGCCGGTTTGGGGGGAAGGGGACTGAAGCTTTCTTT.